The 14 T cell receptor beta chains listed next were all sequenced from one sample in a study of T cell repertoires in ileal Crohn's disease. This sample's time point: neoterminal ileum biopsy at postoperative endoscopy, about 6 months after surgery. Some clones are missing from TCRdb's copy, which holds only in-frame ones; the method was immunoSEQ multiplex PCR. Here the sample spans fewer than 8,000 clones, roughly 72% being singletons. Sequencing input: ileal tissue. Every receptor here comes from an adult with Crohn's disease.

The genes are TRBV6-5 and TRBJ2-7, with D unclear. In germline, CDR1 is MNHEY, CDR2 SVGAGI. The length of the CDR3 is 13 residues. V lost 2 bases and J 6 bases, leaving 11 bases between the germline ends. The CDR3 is CASSYEETGEQYF. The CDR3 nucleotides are TGTGCCAGCAGTTACGAGGAGACGGGCGAGCAGTACTTC.

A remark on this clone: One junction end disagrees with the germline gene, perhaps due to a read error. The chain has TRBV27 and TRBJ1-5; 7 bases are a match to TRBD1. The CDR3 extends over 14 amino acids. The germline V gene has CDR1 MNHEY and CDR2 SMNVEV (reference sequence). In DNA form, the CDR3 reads TGTGCCACCTGGCCCAGGACAGGCAACCAGCCCCAGCATTTT. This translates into CATWPRTGNQPQHF.

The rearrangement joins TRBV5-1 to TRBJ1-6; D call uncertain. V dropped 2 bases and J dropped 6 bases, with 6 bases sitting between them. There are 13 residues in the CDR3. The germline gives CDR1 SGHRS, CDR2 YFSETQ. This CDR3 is CASSFRGNSPLHF. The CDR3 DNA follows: TGCGCCAGCAGCTTTCGGGGTAATTCACCCCTCCACTTT. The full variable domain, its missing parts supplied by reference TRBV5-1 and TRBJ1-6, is KAGVTQTPRYLIKTRGQQVTLSCSPISGHRSVSWYQQTPGQGLQFLFEYFSETQRNKGNFPGRFSGRQFSNSRSEMNVSTLELGDSALYLCASSFRGNSPLHFGNGTRLTVT.

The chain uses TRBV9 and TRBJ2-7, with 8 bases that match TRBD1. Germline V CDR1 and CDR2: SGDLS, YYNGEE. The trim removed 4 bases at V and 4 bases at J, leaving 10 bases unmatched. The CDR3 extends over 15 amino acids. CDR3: CASSLGQGGKYEQYF. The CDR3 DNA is TGTGCCAGCAGCTTAGGACAGGGAGGAAAGTACGAGCAGTACTTC.

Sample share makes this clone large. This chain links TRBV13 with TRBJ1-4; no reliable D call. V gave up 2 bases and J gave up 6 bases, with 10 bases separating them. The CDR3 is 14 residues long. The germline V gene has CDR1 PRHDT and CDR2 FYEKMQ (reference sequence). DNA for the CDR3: TGTGCCAGCAGCTTAAGCGGATTTCATGAAAAACTGTTTTTT. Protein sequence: CASSLSGFHEKLFF.

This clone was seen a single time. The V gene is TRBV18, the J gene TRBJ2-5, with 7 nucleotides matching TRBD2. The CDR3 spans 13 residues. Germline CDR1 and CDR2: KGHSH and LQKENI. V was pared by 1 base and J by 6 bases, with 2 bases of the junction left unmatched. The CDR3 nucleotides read TGTGCCAGCTCACCACGCGGGGGAAAGACCCAGTACTTC. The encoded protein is CASSPRGGKTQYF.

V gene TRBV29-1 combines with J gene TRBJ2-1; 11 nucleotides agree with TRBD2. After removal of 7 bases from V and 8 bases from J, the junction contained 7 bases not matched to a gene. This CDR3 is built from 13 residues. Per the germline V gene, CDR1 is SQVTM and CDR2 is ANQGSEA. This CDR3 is CSAIAGGLDEQFF. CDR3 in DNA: TGCAGCGCTATAGCGGGGGGGCTGGATGAGCAGTTCTTC.

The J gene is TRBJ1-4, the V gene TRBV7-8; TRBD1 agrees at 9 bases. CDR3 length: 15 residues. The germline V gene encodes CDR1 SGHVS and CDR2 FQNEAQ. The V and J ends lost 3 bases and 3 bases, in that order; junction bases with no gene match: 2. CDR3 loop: CASSFGTGPNEKLFF. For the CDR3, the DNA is TGTGCCAGCAGCTTCGGGACAGGGCCTAATGAAAAACTGTTTTTT.

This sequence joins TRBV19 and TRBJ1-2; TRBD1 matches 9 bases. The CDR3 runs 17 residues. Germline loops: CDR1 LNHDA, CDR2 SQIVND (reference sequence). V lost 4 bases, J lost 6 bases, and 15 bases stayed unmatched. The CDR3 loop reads CASSNYAPGQGGDGYTF. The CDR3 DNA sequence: TGTGCCAGTAGTAATTACGCGCCGGGACAGGGAGGAGATGGCTACACCTTC.

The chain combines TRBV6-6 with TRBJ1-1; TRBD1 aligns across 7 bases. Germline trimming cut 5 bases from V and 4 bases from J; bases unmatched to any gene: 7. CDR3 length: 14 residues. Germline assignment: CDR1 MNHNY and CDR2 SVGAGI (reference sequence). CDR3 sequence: CASSHKGALTEAFF. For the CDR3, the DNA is TGTGCCAGCAGTCATAAGGGGGCCCTCACTGAAGCTTTCTTT.

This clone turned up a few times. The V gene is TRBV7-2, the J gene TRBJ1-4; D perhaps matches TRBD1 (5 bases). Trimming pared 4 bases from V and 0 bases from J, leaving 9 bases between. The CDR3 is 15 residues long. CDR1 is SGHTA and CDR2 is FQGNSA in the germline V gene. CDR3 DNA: TGTGCCAGCAGCTCCGGGGACTCAACTAATGAAAAACTGTTTTTT. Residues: CASSSGDSTNEKLFF.

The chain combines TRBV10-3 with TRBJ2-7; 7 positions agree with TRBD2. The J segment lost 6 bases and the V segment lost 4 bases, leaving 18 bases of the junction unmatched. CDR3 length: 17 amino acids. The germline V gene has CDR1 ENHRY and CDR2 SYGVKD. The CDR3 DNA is TGTGCCATCAGTGCCCGACAGCTCTCGGGGGACTATGGCGAGCAGTACTTC. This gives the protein CAISARQLSGDYGEQYF.

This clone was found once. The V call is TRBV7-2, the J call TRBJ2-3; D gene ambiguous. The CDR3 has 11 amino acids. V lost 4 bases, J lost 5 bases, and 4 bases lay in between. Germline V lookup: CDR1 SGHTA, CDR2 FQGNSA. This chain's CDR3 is CASSSRDTQYF. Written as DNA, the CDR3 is TGTGCCAGCAGCTCTAGAGATACGCAGTATTTT.

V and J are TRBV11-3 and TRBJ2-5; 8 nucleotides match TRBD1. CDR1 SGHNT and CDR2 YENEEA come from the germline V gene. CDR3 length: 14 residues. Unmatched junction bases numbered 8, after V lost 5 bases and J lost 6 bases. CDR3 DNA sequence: TGTGCCAGCAGCCTTGACAGGGGCAAGAAGACCCAGTACTTC. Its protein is CASSLDRGKKTQYF.